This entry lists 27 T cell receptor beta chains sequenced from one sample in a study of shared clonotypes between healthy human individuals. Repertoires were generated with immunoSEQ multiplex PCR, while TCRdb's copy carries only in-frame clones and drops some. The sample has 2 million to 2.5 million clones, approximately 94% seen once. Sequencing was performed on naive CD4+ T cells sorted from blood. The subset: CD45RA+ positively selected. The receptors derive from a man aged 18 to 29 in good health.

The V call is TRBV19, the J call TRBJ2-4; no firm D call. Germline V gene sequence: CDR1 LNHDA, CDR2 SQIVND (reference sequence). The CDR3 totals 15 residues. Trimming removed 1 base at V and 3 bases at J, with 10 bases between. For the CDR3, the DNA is TGTGCCAGTAGTATAGGTGAGCTCGGCAAAAACATTCAGTACTTC. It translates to CASSIGELGKNIQYF.

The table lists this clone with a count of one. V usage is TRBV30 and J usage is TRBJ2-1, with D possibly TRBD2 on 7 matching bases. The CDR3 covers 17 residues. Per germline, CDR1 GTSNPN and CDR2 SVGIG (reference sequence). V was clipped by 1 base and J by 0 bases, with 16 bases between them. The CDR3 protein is CAWSGGGGGGSYNEQFF. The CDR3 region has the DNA TGTGCCTGGAGTGGAGGGGGAGGCGGGGGCTCCTACAATGAGCAGTTCTTC.

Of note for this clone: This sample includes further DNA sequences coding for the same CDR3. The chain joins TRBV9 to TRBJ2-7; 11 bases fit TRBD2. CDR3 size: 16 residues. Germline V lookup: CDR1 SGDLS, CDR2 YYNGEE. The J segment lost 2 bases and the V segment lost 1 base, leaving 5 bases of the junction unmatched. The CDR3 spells CASSVSGTSGTYEQYF. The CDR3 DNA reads TGTGCCAGCAGCGTAAGCGGGACTAGCGGAACCTACGAGCAGTACTTC.

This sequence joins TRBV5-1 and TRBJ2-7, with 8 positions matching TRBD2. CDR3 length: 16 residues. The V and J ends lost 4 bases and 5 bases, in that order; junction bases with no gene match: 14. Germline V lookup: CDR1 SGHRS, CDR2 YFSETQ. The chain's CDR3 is CASSPQVAGGPHEQYF. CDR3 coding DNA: TGCGCCAGCAGCCCTCAGGTGGCGGGGGGCCCCCACGAGCAGTACTTC.

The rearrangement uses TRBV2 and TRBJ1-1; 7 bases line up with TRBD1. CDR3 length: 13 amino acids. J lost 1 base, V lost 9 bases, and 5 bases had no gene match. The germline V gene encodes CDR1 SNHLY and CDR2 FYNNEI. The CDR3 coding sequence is TGTGCCAGTTTACAGGGGAGGAACACTGAAGCTTTCTTT. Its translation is CASLQGRNTEAFF.

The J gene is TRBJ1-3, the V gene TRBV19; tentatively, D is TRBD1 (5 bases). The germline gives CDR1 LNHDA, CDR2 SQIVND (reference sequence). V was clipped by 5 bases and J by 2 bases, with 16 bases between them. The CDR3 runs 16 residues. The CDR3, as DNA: TGTGCCAGTAGTGCCATATTGGGGACTACTGGAAACACCATATATTTT. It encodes CASSAILGTTGNTIYF.

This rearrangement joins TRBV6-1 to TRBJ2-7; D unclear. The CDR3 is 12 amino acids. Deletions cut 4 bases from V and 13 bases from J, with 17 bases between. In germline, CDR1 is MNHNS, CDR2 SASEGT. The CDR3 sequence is CASSAPPSFRYF. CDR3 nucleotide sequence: TGTGCCAGCAGTGCACCCCCCTCCTTTCGTTACTTC.

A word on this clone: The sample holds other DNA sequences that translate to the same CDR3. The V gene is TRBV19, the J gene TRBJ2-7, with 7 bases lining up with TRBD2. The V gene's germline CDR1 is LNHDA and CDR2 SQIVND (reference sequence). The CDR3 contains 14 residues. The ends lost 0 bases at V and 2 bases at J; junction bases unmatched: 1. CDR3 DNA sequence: TGTGCCAGTAGTATAGATCGGGGGGCCTACGAGCAGTACTTC. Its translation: CASSIDRGAYEQYF.

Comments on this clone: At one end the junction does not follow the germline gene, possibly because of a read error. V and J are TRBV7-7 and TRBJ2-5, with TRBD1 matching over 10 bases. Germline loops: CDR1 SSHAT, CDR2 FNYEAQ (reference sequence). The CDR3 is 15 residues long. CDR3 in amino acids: CASSLGQGITKTQYF. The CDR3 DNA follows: TGTGCTAGCAGCTTGGGACAGGGGATTACGAAGACCCAGTACTTC.

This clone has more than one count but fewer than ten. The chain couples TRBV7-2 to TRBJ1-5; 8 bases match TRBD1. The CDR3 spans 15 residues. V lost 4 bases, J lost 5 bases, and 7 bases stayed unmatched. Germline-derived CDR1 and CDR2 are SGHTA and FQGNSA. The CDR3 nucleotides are TGTGCCAGCAGCTCCAGGACAGGGCCGGATCAGCCCCAGCATTTT. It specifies CASSSRTGPDQPQHF.

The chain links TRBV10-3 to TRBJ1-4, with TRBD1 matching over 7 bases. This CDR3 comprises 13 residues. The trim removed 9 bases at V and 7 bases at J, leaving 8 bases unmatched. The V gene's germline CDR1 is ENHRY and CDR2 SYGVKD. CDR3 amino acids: CAIRDDRVEKLFF. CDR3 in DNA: TGTGCCATAAGGGATGACAGGGTTGAAAAACTGTTTTTT.

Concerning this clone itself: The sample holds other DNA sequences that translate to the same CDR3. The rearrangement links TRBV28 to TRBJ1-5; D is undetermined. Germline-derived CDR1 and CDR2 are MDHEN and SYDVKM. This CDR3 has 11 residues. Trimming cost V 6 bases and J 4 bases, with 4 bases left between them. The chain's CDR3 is CASSPNQPQHF. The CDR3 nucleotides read TGTGCCAGCAGCCCGAATCAGCCCCAGCATTTT. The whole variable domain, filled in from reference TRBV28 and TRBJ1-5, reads DVKVTQSSRYLVKRTGEKVFLECVQDMDHENMFWYRQDPGLGLRLIYFSYDVKMKEKGDIPEGYSVSREKKERFSLILESASTNQTSMYLCASSPNQPQHFGDGTRLSIL.

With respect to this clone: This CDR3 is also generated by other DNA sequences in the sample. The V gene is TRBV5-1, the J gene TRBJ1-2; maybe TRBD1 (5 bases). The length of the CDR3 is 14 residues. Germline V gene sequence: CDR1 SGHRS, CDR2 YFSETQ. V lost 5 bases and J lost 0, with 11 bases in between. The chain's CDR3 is CASSSGLSNYGYTF. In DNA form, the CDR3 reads TGCGCCAGCAGTTCAGGGCTCTCTAACTATGGCTACACCTTC.

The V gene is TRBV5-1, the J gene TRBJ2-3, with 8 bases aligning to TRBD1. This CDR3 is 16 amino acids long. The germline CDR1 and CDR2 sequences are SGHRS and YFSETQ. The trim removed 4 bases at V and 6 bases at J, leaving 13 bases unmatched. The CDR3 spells CASSSSTGGDWDTQYF. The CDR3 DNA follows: TGCGCCAGCAGCAGTTCTACAGGGGGAGACTGGGATACGCAGTATTTT.

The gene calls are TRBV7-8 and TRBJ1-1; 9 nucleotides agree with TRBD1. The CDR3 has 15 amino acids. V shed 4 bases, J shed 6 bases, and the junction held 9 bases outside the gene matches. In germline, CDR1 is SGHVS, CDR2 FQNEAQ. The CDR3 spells CASSSWTGAFAEAFF. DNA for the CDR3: TGTGCCAGCAGCTCATGGACAGGGGCGTTCGCTGAAGCTTTCTTT.

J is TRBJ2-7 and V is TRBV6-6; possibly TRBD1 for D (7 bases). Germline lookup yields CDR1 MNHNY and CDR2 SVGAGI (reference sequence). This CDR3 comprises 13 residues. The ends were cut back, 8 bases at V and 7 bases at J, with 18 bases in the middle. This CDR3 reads CASGGTDLLEQYF. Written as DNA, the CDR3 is TGTGCCAGCGGCGGGACAGATCTGCTTGAGCAGTACTTC.

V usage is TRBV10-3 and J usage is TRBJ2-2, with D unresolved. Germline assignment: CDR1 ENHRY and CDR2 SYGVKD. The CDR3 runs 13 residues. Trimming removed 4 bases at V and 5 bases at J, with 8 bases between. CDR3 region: CAISVIQTGELFF. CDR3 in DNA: TGTGCCATCAGTGTGATTCAGACCGGGGAGCTGTTTTTT.

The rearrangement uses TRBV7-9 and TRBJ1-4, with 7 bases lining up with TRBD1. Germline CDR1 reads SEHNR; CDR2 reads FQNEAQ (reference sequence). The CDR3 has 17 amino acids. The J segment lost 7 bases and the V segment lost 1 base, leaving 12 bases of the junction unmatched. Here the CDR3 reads CASSLGDRAGIGEKLFF. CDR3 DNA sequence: TGTGCCAGCAGCTTAGGTGACAGGGCGGGGATCGGTGAAAAACTGTTTTTT.

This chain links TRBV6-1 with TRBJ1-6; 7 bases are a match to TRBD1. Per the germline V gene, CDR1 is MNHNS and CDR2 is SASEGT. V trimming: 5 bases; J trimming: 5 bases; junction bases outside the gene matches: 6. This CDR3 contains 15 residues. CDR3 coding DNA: TGTGCCAGCAGTCCGGGGACAGCTAATAATTCACCCCTCCACTTT. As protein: CASSPGTANNSPLHF.

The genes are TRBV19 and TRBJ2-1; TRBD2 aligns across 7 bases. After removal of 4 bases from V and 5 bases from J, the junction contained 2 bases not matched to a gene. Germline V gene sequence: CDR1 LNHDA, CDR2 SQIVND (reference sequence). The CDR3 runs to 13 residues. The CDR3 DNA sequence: TGTGCCAGTAGTAGGGCGGGAGACAATGAGCAGTTCTTC. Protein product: CASSRAGDNEQFF.

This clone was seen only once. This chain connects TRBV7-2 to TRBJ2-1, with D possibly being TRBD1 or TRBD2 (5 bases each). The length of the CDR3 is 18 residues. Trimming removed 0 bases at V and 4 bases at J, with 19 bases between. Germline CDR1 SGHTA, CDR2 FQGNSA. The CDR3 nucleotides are TGTGCCAGCAGCTTAGCCGGAGCAGGGAGAGGGTCATACAATGAGCAGTTCTTC. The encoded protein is CASSLAGAGRGSYNEQFF.

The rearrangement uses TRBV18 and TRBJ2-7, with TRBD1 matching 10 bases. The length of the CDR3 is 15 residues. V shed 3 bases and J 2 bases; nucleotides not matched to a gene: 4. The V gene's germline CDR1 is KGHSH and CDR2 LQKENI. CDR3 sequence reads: CASSPVGTGAYEQYF. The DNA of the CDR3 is TGTGCCAGCTCACCGGTGGGGACAGGGGCCTACGAGCAGTACTTC.

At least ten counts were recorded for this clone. CDR3 residues: CASSLAGLDTEKLFF. The CDR3 DNA is TGTGCCAGCAGCTTAGCGGGTTTGGACACTGAAAAACTGTTTTTT. The chain recombines TRBV5-5 with TRBJ1-4, with D possibly TRBD1 on 5 matching bases. The V end was cut by 2 bases, the J end by 7 bases, with 15 bases between. Germline V gene sequence: CDR1 SGHKS, CDR2 YYEKEE (reference sequence). This CDR3 is 15 amino acids long. Full variable domain (missing parts from reference TRBV5-5 and TRBJ1-4): DAGVTQSPTHLIKTRGQQVTLRCSPISGHKSVSWYQQVLGQGPQFIFQYYEKEERGRGNFPDRFSARQFPNYSSELNVNALLLGDSALYLCASSLAGLDTEKLFFGSGTQLSVL.

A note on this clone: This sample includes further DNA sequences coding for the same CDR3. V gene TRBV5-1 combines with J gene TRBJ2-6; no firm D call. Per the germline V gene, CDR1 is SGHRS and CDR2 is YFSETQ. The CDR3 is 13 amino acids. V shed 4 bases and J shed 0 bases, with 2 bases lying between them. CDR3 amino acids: CASSPSGANVLTF. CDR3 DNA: TGCGCCAGCAGCCCCTCTGGGGCCAACGTCCTGACTTTC.

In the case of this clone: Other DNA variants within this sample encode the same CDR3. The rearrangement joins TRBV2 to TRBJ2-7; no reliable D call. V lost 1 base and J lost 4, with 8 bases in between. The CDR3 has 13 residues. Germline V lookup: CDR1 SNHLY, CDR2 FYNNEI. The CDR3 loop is CASSEERSYEQYF. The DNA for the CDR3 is TGTGCCAGCAGTGAAGAACGCTCATACGAGCAGTACTTC. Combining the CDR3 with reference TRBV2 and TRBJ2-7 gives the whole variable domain EPEVTQTPSHQVTQMGQEVILRCVPISNHLYFYWYRQILGQKVEFLVSFYNNEISEKSEIFDDQFSVERPDGSNFTLKIRSTKLEDSAMYFCASSEERSYEQYFGPGTRLTVT.

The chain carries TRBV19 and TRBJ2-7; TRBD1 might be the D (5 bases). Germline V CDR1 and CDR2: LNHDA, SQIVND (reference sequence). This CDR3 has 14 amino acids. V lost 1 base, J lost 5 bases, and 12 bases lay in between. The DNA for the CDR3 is TGTGCCAGTAGTATAGGGACATCTAACCACGAGCAGTACTTC. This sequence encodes CASSIGTSNHEQYF.

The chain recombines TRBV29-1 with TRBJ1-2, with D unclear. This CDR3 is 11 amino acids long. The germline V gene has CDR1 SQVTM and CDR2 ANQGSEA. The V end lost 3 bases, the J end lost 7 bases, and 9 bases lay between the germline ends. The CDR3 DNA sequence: TGCAGCGTTGATCGCGGGCGTGGCTACACCTTC. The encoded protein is CSVDRGRGYTF.